Listed here is a single T cell receptor (beta chain). Per the original methods: Reference gene primer amplification yielded estimated nucleated cell counts. The data were produced by immunoSEQ multiplex PCR, yet TCRdb's version contains in-frame clones alone and is incomplete. From that table come the V and J calls and clone size; the DNA was used to work out D and trimming. This table holds about 190,000 clones, about 81% found once. The sample belongs to a study of blood T cell repertoires in COVID-19. Study-wide background: The United States, Italy and Spain supplied acute and convalescent COVID-19 samples. Sources were T cells, B-cell-depleted T cells, or PBMCs; the material itself was cDNA or gDNA.

The CDR3 is made up of 15 amino acids. Per germline, CDR1 SGHVS and CDR2 FNYEAQ. V dropped 1 base and J dropped 7 bases, with 13 bases sitting between them. The Seattle patients joined while their infection was active and were tracked longitudinally afterward. This TCR derives from an elderly woman with COVID-19, enrolled during active disease. Sequencing was carried out using peripheral blood. The rearrangement links TRBV7-6 to TRBJ1-4; tentatively, D is TRBD1 (5 bases). The CDR3 DNA follows: TGTGCCAGCAGCTTAGGCCAGGGTGCCTTTGAAAAACTGTTTTTT. It encodes CASSLGQGAFEKLFF.